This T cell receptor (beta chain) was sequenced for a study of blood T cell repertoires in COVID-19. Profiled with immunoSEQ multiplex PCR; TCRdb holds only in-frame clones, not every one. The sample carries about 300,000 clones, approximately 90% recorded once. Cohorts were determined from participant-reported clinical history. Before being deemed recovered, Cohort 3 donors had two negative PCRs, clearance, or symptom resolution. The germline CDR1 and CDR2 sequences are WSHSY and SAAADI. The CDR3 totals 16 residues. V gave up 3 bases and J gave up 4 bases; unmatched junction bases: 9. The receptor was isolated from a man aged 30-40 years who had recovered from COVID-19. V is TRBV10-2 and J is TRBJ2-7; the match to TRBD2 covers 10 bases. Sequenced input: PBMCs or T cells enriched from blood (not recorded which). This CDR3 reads CASSDLAGVQSYEQYF. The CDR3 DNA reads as TGCGCCAGCAGTGATCTAGCGGGAGTACAATCTTACGAGCAGTACTTC.